What follows is one T cell receptor beta chain and its context. Its antigen is as yet unknown. Germline CDR1 and CDR2: SGHNT and YYREEE (reference sequence). The CDR3 is 17 residues long. V lost 0 bases and J lost 5; bases outside the gene matches: 8. The data belong to a study of cytomegalovirus exposure and HLA in healthy donors. Findings and caveats of the study: The TCR clusters that emerged in the first cohort tended, a later analysis found, to co-occur in the 120 validation repertoires.

The table came from immunoSEQ multiplex PCR; TCRdb's copy has only in-frame clones and leaves some out. The sample contains tens of thousands of clones, 88% of which appear only once. The clonotype was recovered from a woman in her twenties or thirties in good health and CMV-seronegative. This chain uses TRBV5-4 with TRBJ2-3; 11 bases are a match to TRBD2. Sample: PBMCs. CDR3 sequence reads: CASSLEASGTSGDTQYF. CDR3 nucleotides: TGTGCCAGCAGCTTGGAGGCCTCCGGGACTAGCGGAGATACGCAGTATTTT.